A single sample gave rise to the 12 T cell receptor beta chains below, sequenced in a study of long-term antiretroviral therapy in people with HIV. At survey level, the immunoSEQ assay was run in its v3.0 version. The repertoire was sequenced with immunoSEQ multiplex PCR; TCRdb's copy has only in-frame clones and lacks some. Of 25,000 to 35,000 clones listed, roughly 90% were seen once; the top ten hold around 3.3%. The sample here was unsorted PBMCs, taken 1.8 years after starting antiretroviral therapy. Source of these receptors: a woman younger than 30 with HIV.

The chain employs TRBV6-6 and TRBJ2-1, with 7 bases identical to TRBD2. V lost 11 bases and J lost 4; bases outside the gene matches: 8. The CDR3 contains 13 residues. The germline V gene encodes CDR1 MNHNY and CDR2 SVGAGI (reference sequence). CDR3 sequence reads: CAGSGRGYNEQFF. For the CDR3, the DNA is TGTGCCGGCTCAGGGCGGGGGTACAATGAGCAGTTCTTC.

The rearrangement links TRBV28 to TRBJ1-4; a weak D match, TRBD1 (6 bases). V gave up 8 bases and J gave up 8 bases, with 15 bases separating them. The CDR3 runs 13 residues. Germline CDR1 reads MDHEN; CDR2 reads SYDVKM. The CDR3 DNA reads TGTGCCAGCTATAGGGGGGCGCGGGAAAAACTGTTTTTT. The encoded protein is CASYRGAREKLFF.

The rearrangement links TRBV2 to TRBJ2-5; D may correspond to TRBD1 or TRBD2 (5 bases each). V was cut by 5 bases and J by 4 bases, with 11 bases left in between. Per the germline V gene, CDR1 is SNHLY and CDR2 is FYNNEI. The CDR3 sequence is 13 residues long. CDR3 loop: CASSSSGGETQYF. In DNA, the CDR3 is TGTGCCAGCAGTAGTAGTGGGGGAGAGACCCAGTACTTC.

This chain links TRBV7-2 with TRBJ2-7; TRBD2 agrees at 7 bases. Per the germline V gene, CDR1 is SGHTA and CDR2 is FQGNSA. The CDR3 consists of 14 residues. V was clipped by 3 bases and J by 2 bases; unmatched bases: 4. The CDR3 coding sequence is TGTGCCAGCAGCTTTGGCGGGAGCACCTACGAGCAGTACTTC. As protein: CASSFGGSTYEQYF.

This clone was observed once. At the DNA level, this CDR3 is encoded by other sequences in the same sample as well. The chain recombines TRBV5-1 with TRBJ2-3; D remains ambiguous. This CDR3 has 15 amino acids. Germline CDR1 is SGHRS and CDR2 is YFSETQ. With 0 bases removed from V and 0 bases from J, the gap between germline ends came to 8 bases. CDR3 protein: CASSLERASTDTQYF. The CDR3 DNA is TGCGCCAGCAGCTTGGAGCGTGCTAGCACAGATACGCAGTATTTT.

V and J are TRBV9 and TRBJ2-7, with D possibly matching TRBD1 (6 bases). The CDR3 extends over 15 amino acids. Trimming shortened V by 4 bases and J by 3 bases, and 17 bases separated the two germline ends. Germline V gene sequence: CDR1 SGDLS, CDR2 YYNGEE. CDR3 in amino acids: CASSRDTLLSYEQYF. CDR3 bases: TGTGCCAGCAGCCGGGACACCTTACTAAGCTACGAGCAGTACTTC.

J is TRBJ2-5 and V is TRBV5-6, with D perhaps matching TRBD1 (5 bases). Germline-derived CDR1 and CDR2 are SGHDT and YYEEEE. Trimming removed 0 bases at V and 5 bases at J, with 11 bases between. This CDR3 has 14 amino acids. CDR3 sequence: CASSLGAGRETQYF. As DNA, the CDR3 is TGTGCCAGCAGCTTGGGTGCAGGGCGGGAGACCCAGTACTTC. Looking up the rest from reference TRBV5-6 and TRBJ2-5 gives the full variable domain: DAGVTQSPTHLIKTRGQQVTLRCSPKSGHDTVSWYQQALGQGPQFIFQYYEEEERQRGNFPDRFSGHQFPNYSSELNVNALLLGDSALYLCASSLGAGRETQYFGPGTRLLVL.

For this clone: A read error may account for a junction end that differs from germline. This rearrangement joins TRBV6-5 to TRBJ2-3, with 9 bases matching TRBD2. The CDR3 extends over 15 amino acids. Germline CDR1 MNHEY, CDR2 SVGAGI. CDR3 sequence (DNA): TGTGCCAGCAGGTACTCGGGACTAGCTGGAGATACGCAGTATTTT. Encoded protein: CASRYSGLAGDTQYF.

V and J are TRBV7-9 and TRBJ1-1; a possible D gene is TRBD1 (5 bases). Trimming pared 0 bases from V and 3 bases from J, leaving 8 bases between. Germline V lookup: CDR1 SEHNR, CDR2 FQNEAQ (reference sequence). The CDR3 runs to 14 residues. DNA of the CDR3: TGTGCCAGCAGCTTAGCTACAGGCTACACTGAAGCTTTCTTT. It yields the protein CASSLATGYTEAFF.

V usage is TRBV9 and J usage is TRBJ2-1, with D perhaps TRBD2 (6 bases). V lost 0 bases to trimming and J lost 8 bases, with 12 bases between them. The CDR3 runs 14 residues. Germline assignment: CDR1 SGDLS and CDR2 YYNGEE. CDR3 coding DNA: TGTGCCAGCAGCGTAGAGGGCGGGACCGATGAGCAGTTCTTC. Protein sequence: CASSVEGGTDEQFF.

This clone showed up just a few times. V and J are TRBV4-1 and TRBJ2-7, with 11 bases matching TRBD1. V lost 1 base and J lost 9; bases outside the gene matches: 8. Per the germline V gene, CDR1 is MGHRA and CDR2 is YSYEKL. This CDR3 has 15 amino acids. The CDR3 DNA reads as TGCGCCAGCAGCCAAGTGGGGTCAGGACAGGGGGCGCAGTACTTC. Translated, it gives CASSQVGSGQGAQYF.

The chain uses TRBV6-1 and TRBJ2-3; TRBD2 is a possible D gene (5 bases). V lost 7 bases and J lost 6, with 17 bases in between. The CDR3 runs 14 residues. Germline CDR1 and CDR2: MNHNS and SASEGT. DNA for the CDR3: TGTGCCAGCACCCCCCCTTCTAGCTTGGATACGCAGTATTTT. This encodes CASTPPSSLDTQYF.